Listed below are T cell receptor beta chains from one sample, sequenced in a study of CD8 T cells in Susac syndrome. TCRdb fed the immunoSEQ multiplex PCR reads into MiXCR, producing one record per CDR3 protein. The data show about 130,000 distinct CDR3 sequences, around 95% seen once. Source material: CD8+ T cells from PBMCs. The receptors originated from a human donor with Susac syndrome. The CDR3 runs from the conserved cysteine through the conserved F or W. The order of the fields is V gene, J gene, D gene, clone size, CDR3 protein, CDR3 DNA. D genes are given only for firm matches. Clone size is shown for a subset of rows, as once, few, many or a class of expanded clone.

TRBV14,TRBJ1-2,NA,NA,CASSQDRRGYYGYTF,TGTGCCAGCAGCCAAGATAGGAGAGGGTACTATGGCTACACCTTC
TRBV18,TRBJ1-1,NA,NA,CASSPRSGIDTEAFF,TGTGCCAGCTCACCAAGGTCTGGGATTGACACTGAAGCTTTCTTT
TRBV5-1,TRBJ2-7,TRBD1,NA,CASSLWTGGGEQYF,TGCGCCAGCAGCCTGTGGACAGGGGGAGGCGAGCAGTACTTC
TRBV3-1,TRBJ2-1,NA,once,CASSQENVNEQFF,TGTGCCAGCAGCCAAGAGAATGTGAATGAGCAGTTCTTC
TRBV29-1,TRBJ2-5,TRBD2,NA,CSVEFETSGTQETQYF,TGCAGCGTTGAGTTTGAAACTAGCGGGACTCAAGAGACCCAGTACTTC
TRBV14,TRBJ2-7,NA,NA,CASSQGGTYEQYF,TGTGCCAGCAGCCAAGGGGGGACCTACGAGCAGTACTTC
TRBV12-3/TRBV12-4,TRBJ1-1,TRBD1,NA,CASSLGTGGTTEAFF,TGTGCCAGCAGCCTTGGGACAGGGGGGACCACTGAAGCTTTCTTT
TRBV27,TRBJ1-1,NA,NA,CASSFDVGGEAFF,TGTGCCAGCAGTTTTGATGTGGGAGGGGAAGCTTTCTTT
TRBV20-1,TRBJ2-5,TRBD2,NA,CSAWPGLAGGPKETQYF,TGCAGTGCTTGGCCGGGACTAGCGGGAGGGCCTAAGGAGACCCAGTACTTC
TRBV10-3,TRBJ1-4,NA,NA,CAISDGEKLFF,TGTGCCATCAGTGATGGTGAAAAACTGTTTTTT
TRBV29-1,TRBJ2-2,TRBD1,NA,CSVEGDRGNTGELFF,TGCAGCGTTGAAGGGGACAGGGGCAACACCGGGGAGCTGTTTTTT
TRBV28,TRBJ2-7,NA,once,CASSHLVAHEQYF,TGTGCCAGCAGTCACCTCGTCGCGCACGAGCAGTACTTC
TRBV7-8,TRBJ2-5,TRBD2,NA,CASSLAGLAGETQYF,TGTGCCAGCAGCTTAGCTGGACTAGCCGGGGAGACCCAGTACTTC
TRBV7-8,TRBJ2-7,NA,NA,CASSLVGSGQYF,TGTGCCAGCAGCTTAGTTGGTAGCGGGCAGTACTTC
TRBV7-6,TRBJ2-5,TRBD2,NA,CASSLGTSGGQETQYF,TGTGCCAGCAGCTTAGGGACTAGCGGAGGACAAGAGACCCAGTACTTC
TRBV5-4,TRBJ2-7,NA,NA,CASTQDSSTHEQYF,TGTGCCAGCACCCAAGATTCCTCCACCCACGAGCAGTACTTC
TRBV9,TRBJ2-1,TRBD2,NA,CASSQSGRPVHEQFF,TGTGCCAGCAGCCAAAGCGGGAGGCCCGTCCATGAGCAGTTCTTC
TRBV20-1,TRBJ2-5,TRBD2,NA,CSANQREGLETQYF,TGCAGTGCTAACCAGCGGGAGGGCCTGGAGACCCAGTACTTC
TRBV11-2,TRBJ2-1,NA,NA,CASSLDVWRDPPGEQFF,TGTGCCAGCAGCTTAGATGTCTGGCGGGACCCCCCCGGTGAGCAGTTCTTC
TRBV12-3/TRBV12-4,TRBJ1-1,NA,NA,CASSSPPKRADTEAFF,TGTGCCAGCAGTTCCCCGCCAAAAAGGGCGGACACTGAAGCTTTCTTT
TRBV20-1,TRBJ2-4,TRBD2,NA,CSVTSGRQKAKNIQYF,TGCAGTGTTACTAGCGGGAGGCAGAAAGCCAAAAACATTCAGTACTTC
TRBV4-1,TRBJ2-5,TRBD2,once,CASSQDEGTSGEETQYF,TGCGCCAGCAGCCAAGATGAAGGGACTAGCGGCGAAGAGACCCAGTACTTC
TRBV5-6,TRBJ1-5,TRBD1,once,CASSFGGTDQPQHF,TGTGCCAGCAGCTTCGGCGGGACAGATCAGCCCCAGCATTTT
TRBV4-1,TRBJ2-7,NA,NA,CASSQAPGASEQYF,TGCGCCAGCAGCCAAGCGCCGGGGGCCAGCGAGCAGTACTTC
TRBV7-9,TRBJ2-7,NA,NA,CASSLLEGSYEQYF,TGTGCCAGCAGCCTACTTGAGGGCTCCTACGAGCAGTACTTC
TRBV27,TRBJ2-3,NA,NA,CASRSLTDTQYF,TGTGCCAGCAGGAGTCTTACAGATACGCAGTATTTT
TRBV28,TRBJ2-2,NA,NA,CASSFRGTGELFF,TGTGCCAGCAGTTTCCGGGGAACCGGGGAGCTGTTTTTT